Each of the 23 T cell receptor beta chains below was sequenced from the same sample in a study of T-cell reconstitution after alpha-beta-depleted transplantation in children. During its preparation, the TCRbeta library received unique molecular identifiers. TCRdb ran MiXCR on the PCR reads and lists one entry per CDR3 protein. Of 490,000 or so distinct CDR3 sequences listed, 12% were seen once; the top ten hold about 6%. The input for sequencing was PBMCs from the stem cell graft donor, taken from the stem cell graft. The receptor source for this set is a human donor who donated a stem cell graft to a child with combined immunodeficiency.

There are many counts of this clonotype. The V and J genes are TRBV20-1 and TRBJ2-7; D perhaps matches TRBD1 (6 bases). The CDR3 runs to 13 residues. V dropped 4 bases and J dropped 2 bases, with 12 bases sitting between them. Germline CDR1 DFQATT, CDR2 SNEGSKA (reference sequence). The CDR3: CSANRDTPYEQYF. CDR3 coding DNA: TGCAGTGCTAACAGGGACACACCCTACGAGCAGTACTTC.

This clonotype was counted only a few times. Written as DNA, the CDR3 is TGTGCCAGCAGCTTAGAGGCCAACGTCCTGACTTTC. Translated: CASSLEANVLTF. The chain employs TRBV5-4 and TRBJ2-6; no clear D. Trimming removed 2 bases from V and 6 bases from J, with 3 bases in between. Germline V gene lookup returns CDR1 SGHNT and CDR2 YYREEE (reference sequence). The length of the CDR3 is 12 residues.

V usage is TRBV28 and J usage is TRBJ2-7; 8 bases match TRBD2. This CDR3 contains 13 residues. With 4 bases clipped from V and 6 bases from J, the junction kept 5 bases outside the gene matches. The germline gives CDR1 MDHEN, CDR2 SYDVKM. DNA of the CDR3: TGTGCCAGCAGTTCCCCCGGGGGGGTCGAGCAGTACTTC. Residues: CASSSPGGVEQYF.

This rearrangement joins TRBV19 to TRBJ2-6; D possibly corresponds to TRBD1 (5 bases). Trimming pared 5 bases from V and 0 bases from J, leaving 14 bases between. This CDR3 is built from 17 residues. CDR1 LNHDA and CDR2 SQIVND come from the germline V gene (reference sequence). Written as DNA, the CDR3 is TGTGCCAGTAGTGCCTTTACAGGAAACTCTGGGGCCAACGTCCTGACTTTC. Residues: CASSAFTGNSGANVLTF.

This sequence joins TRBV5-5 and TRBJ2-7, with 7 bases matching TRBD2. The germline CDR1 and CDR2 sequences are SGHKS and YYEKEE (reference sequence). The length of the CDR3 is 16 residues. V was pared by 3 bases and J by 3 bases, with 12 bases of the junction left unmatched. CDR3 in DNA: TGTGCCAGCAGCTCGAAAACAACTAGCGCTGACTACGAGCAGTACTTC. This translates into CASSSKTTSADYEQYF. Filled out from reference TRBV5-5 and TRBJ2-7, the complete variable domain reads DAGVTQSPTHLIKTRGQQVTLRCSPISGHKSVSWYQQVLGQGPQFIFQYYEKEERGRGNFPDRFSARQFPNYSSELNVNALLLGDSALYLCASSSKTTSADYEQYFGPGTRLTVT.

This clonotype was counted at least ten times. This chain uses TRBV5-1 with TRBJ2-7; TRBD1 agrees at 9 bases. Germline V gene lookup returns CDR1 SGHRS and CDR2 YFSETQ. The CDR3 loop spans 15 amino acids. V shed 3 bases, J shed 7 bases, and the junction held 11 bases outside the gene matches. The CDR3 sequence: CASSSQGAVVVEQYF. As DNA, the CDR3 is TGCGCCAGCAGCTCACAGGGGGCGGTCGTAGTGGAGCAGTACTTC.

This clonotype was found many times. V usage is TRBV15 and J usage is TRBJ2-1, with D perhaps matching TRBD1 (6 bases). The CDR3 has 15 residues. Germline values: CDR1 LNHNV, CDR2 YYDKDF (reference sequence). Trimming took 6 bases from V and 4 from J, leaving 16 bases between them. CDR3 sequence reads: CATRERQGIYNEQFF. In nucleotides, the CDR3 is TGTGCCACCAGAGAACGGCAGGGGATTTACAATGAGCAGTTCTTC.

This chain connects TRBV7-3 to TRBJ2-2; 8 nucleotides match TRBD1. This CDR3 contains 16 residues. CDR1 is SGHTA, CDR2 FQGTGA, per germline. The ends lost 4 bases at V and 1 base at J; junction bases unmatched: 5. The CDR3 sequence is CASSSRGTGNTGELFF. The CDR3 bases are TGTGCCAGCAGCTCTCGCGGGACAGGGAACACCGGGGAGCTGTTTTTT.

Only a few counts were recorded for this clonotype. The V and J genes are TRBV27 and TRBJ2-3, with D possibly TRBD2 on 6 matching bases. Looked up from germline, CDR1 is MNHEY and CDR2 is SMNVEV (reference sequence). Trimming took off 3 bases at V and 2 bases at J, with 12 bases between the two ends. This CDR3 has 15 amino acids. CDR3 protein: CASSLDYPNTDTQYF. In nucleotides, the CDR3 is TGTGCCAGCAGTTTGGACTACCCTAACACAGATACGCAGTATTTT.

The table lists this clonotype with many counts. The CDR3 region is CASSLIPPGLGITF. As DNA, the CDR3 is TGTGCCAGCAGCTTGATCCCACCGGGCCTTGGAATCACCTTC. J is TRBJ1-2 and V is TRBV7-2, with D hard to call. V lost 3 bases to trimming and J lost 13 bases, with 21 bases between them. The CDR3 spans 14 residues. Germline CDR1 and CDR2: SGHTA and FQGNSA.

This clonotype was recorded many times. V and J are TRBV12-3 or TRBV12-4 and TRBJ2-7; possible D gene TRBD1, 5 bases. The V and J ends lost 2 bases and 0 bases respectively, with 8 bases between them. This CDR3 comprises 14 residues. The CDR3 sequence is CASSLTGISYEQYF. In DNA form, the CDR3 reads TGTGCCAGCAGTTTAACAGGAATCTCCTACGAGCAGTACTTC.

The sample holds many counts of this clonotype. This chain uses TRBV20-1 with TRBJ2-2; 12 bases fit TRBD2. With V trimmed by 0 bases and J by 3 bases, 5 bases remained unmatched. This CDR3 is built from 17 residues. Germline-derived CDR1 and CDR2 are DFQATT and SNEGSKA (reference sequence). This chain's CDR3 is CSARDRLAGVDTGELFF. The CDR3 DNA reads as TGCAGTGCTAGAGACAGACTAGCGGGGGTGGACACCGGGGAGCTGTTTTTT.

This clonotype showed up many times. The chain employs TRBV20-1 and TRBJ1-4, with D possibly being TRBD1 (5 bases). V was clipped by 2 bases and J by 4 bases, with 14 bases between them. From germline, CDR1 is DFQATT and CDR2 SNEGSKA (reference sequence). The CDR3 is 15 residues long. DNA for the CDR3: TGCAGTGCTAGAAGACAGAGGGCGGATAATGAAAAACTGTTTTTT. Its protein is CSARRQRADNEKLFF.

The J gene is TRBJ1-1, the V gene TRBV20-1, with TRBD1 identical over 7 bases. With 0 bases clipped from V and 4 bases from J, the junction kept 11 bases outside the gene matches. Germline CDR1 DFQATT, CDR2 SNEGSKA (reference sequence). This CDR3 is built from 16 residues. CDR3 in amino acids: CSAREGTRGVSTEAFF. The CDR3 DNA sequence: TGCAGTGCTAGAGAGGGGACCAGGGGGGTAAGCACTGAAGCTTTCTTT.

J is TRBJ2-3 and V is TRBV7-6; D remains ambiguous. The CDR3 has 14 amino acids. Trimming took off 1 base at V and 4 bases at J, with 9 bases between the two ends. The V gene's germline CDR1 is SGHVS and CDR2 FNYEAQ. DNA of the CDR3: TGTGCCAGCAGCTTAGACCCGAATCCAGATACGCAGTATTTT. The encoded protein is CASSLDPNPDTQYF.

This clonotype was seen only a few times. The chain is built from TRBV20-1 and TRBJ2-7; 9 bases align to TRBD2. Germline V gene lookup returns CDR1 DFQATT and CDR2 SNEGSKA (reference sequence). V gave up 3 bases and J gave up 1 base; unmatched junction bases: 10. There are 16 residues in the CDR3. CDR3 nucleotide sequence: TGCAGTGCTAGGGACACTAGCGGGCGCTATTCCTACGAGCAGTACTTC. This encodes CSARDTSGRYSYEQYF.

This sequence joins TRBV6-5 and TRBJ2-2, with D tentatively TRBD2 (5 bases). V lost 0 bases, J lost 4 bases, and 15 bases lay in between. CDR1 and CDR2 from the germline V gene are MNHEY and SVGAGI. The CDR3 is 17 amino acids. The CDR3: CASSYSAGNFATGELFF. CDR3 DNA: TGTGCCAGCAGTTACTCGGCCGGGAACTTCGCCACCGGGGAGCTGTTTTTT.

This chain joins TRBV3-1 and TRBJ1-6, with D unclear. Germline CDR1 and CDR2: LGHDT and YNNKEL (reference sequence). V dropped 1 base and J dropped 7 bases, with 8 bases sitting between them. The CDR3 runs 14 residues. CDR3 loop: CASSQVRANSPLHF. CDR3 in DNA: TGTGCCAGCAGCCAAGTAAGGGCGAATTCACCCCTCCACTTT.

The chain recombines TRBV7-2 with TRBJ1-1; TRBD1 is a possible D gene (5 bases). Per germline, CDR1 SGHTA and CDR2 FQGNSA. Trimming left V 10 bases short and J 5 bases short, with 17 bases between. CDR3 length: 13 amino acids. CDR3 coding DNA: TGTGCCACCAGGGCGGCCTCGATGACTGAAGCTTTCTTT. It translates to CATRAASMTEAFF.

This sequence joins TRBV5-4 and TRBJ2-1; 14 positions match TRBD2. This CDR3 comprises 18 residues. V lost 3 bases to trimming and J lost 4 bases; unmatched junction nucleotides: 9. Germline lookup yields CDR1 SGHNT and CDR2 YYREEE (reference sequence). The CDR3 here is CASSYKIGLAGGYNEQFF. The CDR3, as DNA: TGTGCCAGCAGCTACAAAATTGGACTAGCGGGAGGATACAATGAGCAGTTCTTC.

This clonotype was recorded a few times. The chain is built from TRBV7-2 and TRBJ2-1, with a weak D call TRBD2 (5 bases). This CDR3 spans 14 amino acids. Germline V gene sequence: CDR1 SGHTA, CDR2 FQGNSA. V was trimmed by 4 bases and J by 4 bases, leaving 11 bases between them. In DNA, the CDR3 is TGTGCCAGCAGCTGGCCGGGGAATTACAATGAGCAGTTCTTC. This codes for CASSWPGNYNEQFF.

V and J are TRBV12-3 or TRBV12-4 and TRBJ2-4; D is undetermined. CDR3 length equals 14 residues. Trimming left V 2 bases short and J 0 bases short, with 5 bases between. CDR3 sequence reads: CASSLNVAKNIQYF. The CDR3 DNA reads as TGTGCCAGCAGTTTAAACGTAGCCAAAAACATTCAGTACTTC.

This clonotype appeared many times. The V and J genes are TRBV6-4 and TRBJ2-2; D possibly corresponds to TRBD2 (6 bases). The CDR3 is 14 amino acids. The V gene lost 2 bases and the J gene lost 3 bases, with 7 bases spanning the gap. Germline V gene data show CDR1 as MRHNA and CDR2 as SNTAGT. CDR3 sequence: CASSDGGDTGELFF. CDR3 sequence (DNA): TGTGCCAGCAGTGACGGAGGGGACACCGGGGAGCTGTTTTTT.